This T cell receptor beta chain originates from a study of blood T cell repertoires in COVID-19. Study-wide background: Both acute and convalescent COVID-19 samples were obtained from the United States, Italy and Spain.

Original handling: It was from reference gene primer amplification that nucleated cell counts were estimated. Some clones are missing from TCRdb's copy, which holds only in-frame ones; the method was immunoSEQ multiplex PCR. For V, J and clone size, that table is used; D and trimming come from the DNA. In the table there are 250,000 to 350,000 clones, around 90% of which are singletons. Relative to its sample, this clone is medium-sized. Per germline, CDR1 MNHEY and CDR2 SVGAGI. The trim removed 4 bases at V and 5 bases at J, leaving 8 bases unmatched. The CDR3 sequence is 15 residues long. Sequenced: peripheral blood. This TCR came from a woman aged 45 to 65 who had recovered from COVID-19. The chain recombines TRBV6-5 with TRBJ1-1, with 9 bases identical to TRBD1. CDR3 sequence: CASSLGQGSKTEAFF. DNA of the CDR3: TGTGCCAGCAGTTTGGGACAGGGAAGCAAAACTGAAGCTTTCTTT.